This is a list of T cell receptor beta chains from one sample in a study of control samples from healthy donors and cancer patients. The repertoire was sequenced with immunoSEQ multiplex PCR; TCRdb's copy has only in-frame clones and lacks some. This sample has about 190,000 clones, with roughly nine tenths found just once. Sequenced sample: blood. The origin of the receptors is a man aged 30 to 45 in good health. CDR3s include the opening cysteine and the closing phenylalanine or tryptophan. The D gene is left open where the match is weak. Clone size appears in some rows only: once, few, many, or a class for an expanded clone.

D gene,V gene,J gene,clone size,CDR3 protein,CDR3 DNA
TRBD1,TRBV7-9,TRBJ2-5,-,CASSLSWTGMETQYF,TGTGCCAGCAGCTTATCCTGGACAGGGATGGAGACCCAGTACTTC
TRBD1,TRBV6-1,TRBJ1-5,-,CASSEARTGGVGQPQHF,TGTGCCAGCAGTGAAGCCCGGACAGGGGGAGTCGGTCAGCCCCAGCATTTT
TRBD1,TRBV3-1/TRBV3-2,TRBJ1-2,-,CASSPSDATGGAHYGYTF,TGTGCCAGCAGCCCCTCAGATGCCACAGGGGGCGCACACTATGGCTACACCTTC
-,TRBV10-3,TRBJ2-6,-,CAIMGRGPSGANVLTF,TGTGCCATCATGGGCAGGGGCCCCTCTGGGGCCAACGTCCTGACTTTC
-,TRBV12-3/TRBV12-4,TRBJ2-3,-,CASSRLPDTQYF,TGTGCCAGTTCCCGCCTACCAGATACGCAGTATTTT
TRBD1,TRBV3-1/TRBV3-2,TRBJ2-3,-,CASSQSLDRGGDTQYF,TGTGCCAGCAGCCAAAGCCTGGACAGGGGTGGAGATACGCAGTATTTT
-,TRBV6-1,TRBJ1-3,-,CASSEIWAGVDGNTIYF,TGTGCCAGCAGTGAAATTTGGGCAGGTGTCGACGGAAACACCATATATTTT
-,TRBV18,TRBJ2-3,-,CASSPRERSTDTQYF,TGTGCCAGCTCACCTAGGGAAAGGAGCACAGATACGCAGTATTTT
-,TRBV6-5,TRBJ1-1,-,CASRRNTEAFF,TGTGCCAGCCGGAGGAACACTGAAGCTTTCTTT
TRBD2,TRBV28,TRBJ2-2,once,CASSLRRTSGGLNTGELFF,TGTGCCAGCAGTTTGAGAAGGACTAGCGGGGGATTGAACACCGGGGAGCTGTTTTTT
TRBD1,TRBV30,TRBJ1-5,-,CAWSQMNAGGNQPQHF,TGTGCCTGGAGTCAAATGAATGCAGGGGGCAACCAGCCCCAGCATTTT
-,TRBV2,TRBJ2-2,-,CASRGDTYTGELFF,TGTGCCAGCAGAGGGGACACATACACCGGGGAGCTGTTTTTT
TRBD1,TRBV5-5,TRBJ1-3,-,CASSFFDRASGNTIYF,TGTGCCAGCAGTTTTTTCGACAGGGCCTCTGGAAACACCATATATTTT
-,TRBV7-2,TRBJ2-7,once,CASRIKGLRVYEQYF,TGTGCCAGCAGGATAAAGGGTCTGAGAGTCTACGAGCAGTACTTC
-,TRBV7-2,TRBJ2-3,-,CASSLGATAGIDTQYF,TGTGCCAGCAGCTTAGGCGCGACGGCGGGAATAGATACGCAGTATTTT
-,TRBV18,TRBJ1-1,once,CASSPPSGRGTEAFF,TGTGCCAGCTCACCACCGAGTGGGAGGGGCACTGAAGCTTTCTTT
-,TRBV3-1/TRBV3-2,TRBJ2-2,-,CASSHLGAGELFF,TGTGCCAGCAGCCACCTAGGGGCCGGGGAGCTGTTTTTT
-,TRBV10-2,TRBJ1-5,-,CASSDSRNNQPQHF,TGCGCCAGCAGTGACAGTAGAAACAATCAGCCCCAGCATTTT
-,TRBV23-1,TRBJ2-7,-,CASSPGHLYEQYF,TGCGCCAGCAGTCCGGGACACCTTTACGAGCAGTACTTC
TRBD1,TRBV15,TRBJ1-5,-,CATSFGTGRTNQPQHF,TGTGCCACCAGCTTCGGGACAGGGCGGACCAATCAGCCCCAGCATTTT
TRBD1,TRBV5-1,TRBJ2-3,-,CASTGADTQYF,TGCGCCAGTACAGGGGCAGATACGCAGTATTTT
-,TRBV7-2,TRBJ2-3,-,CASTNRVADTQYF,TGTGCCAGCACCAACCGTGTGGCAGATACGCAGTATTTT
TRBD1,TRBV9,TRBJ2-2,-,CASSVATWTGGPGELFF,TGTGCCAGCAGCGTAGCGACGTGGACAGGGGGTCCCGGGGAGCTGTTTTTT
TRBD2,TRBV6-5,TRBJ2-1,-,CASTGRGDYNEQFF,TGTGCCAGCACGGGGCGGGGGGACTACAATGAGCAGTTCTTC
-,TRBV10-2,TRBJ1-3,-,CASSESDRQGNTIYF,TGCGCCAGCAGTGAGTCGGACCGACAAGGAAACACCATATATTTT
TRBD1,TRBV7-2,TRBJ1-1,-,CASSSRDRDMNTEAFF,TGTGCCAGCAGCTCCCGGGACAGAGACATGAACACTGAAGCTTTCTTT
TRBD1,TRBV19,TRBJ1-2,-,CASSIEDRGSGYTF,TGTGCCAGTAGTATCGAGGACAGGGGTAGTGGCTACACCTTC
-,TRBV6-6,TRBJ2-1,-,CASFSSNEQFF,TGTGCCAGCTTTTCCTCGAATGAGCAGTTCTTC
-,TRBV5-4,TRBJ2-3,-,CASSLGGMSTDTQYF,TGTGCCAGCAGCTTGGGCGGGATGAGCACAGATACGCAGTATTTT
-,TRBV30,TRBJ2-1,-,CAWSVRAQGRHEQFF,TGTGCCTGGAGTGTACGGGCCCAGGGTCGGCATGAGCAGTTCTTC
TRBD2,TRBV7-6,TRBJ2-3,-,CASSFPAGGQDTQYF,TGTGCCAGCAGCTTCCCAGCGGGGGGGCAGGATACGCAGTATTTT
TRBD1,TRBV11-2,TRBJ2-3,-,CASAEGQGITDTQYF,TGTGCCAGCGCCGAGGGACAGGGGATTACAGATACGCAGTATTTT
-,TRBV7-9,TRBJ1-4,once,CASSPVGGSTNEKLFF,TGTGCCAGCAGCCCGGTCGGGGGTTCAACTAATGAAAAACTGTTTTTT
TRBD2,TRBV9,TRBJ2-3,-,CASSAHLLGLAPDTQYF,TGTGCCAGCAGCGCCCATCTCTTGGGACTAGCCCCAGATACGCAGTATTTT
TRBD2,TRBV4-2,TRBJ2-7,-,CASSQGGERGWYEQYF,TGTGCCAGCAGCCAAGGGGGCGAGCGGGGGTGGTACGAGCAGTACTTC
-,TRBV24-1,TRBJ2-7,-,CATSGTGQTYEQYF,TGTGCCACCAGTGGTACGGGGCAGACCTACGAGCAGTACTTC